This T cell receptor (beta chain) was captured by sequencing in a study of Ad26.COV2.S vaccination and SARS-CoV-2 variants. Germline assignment: CDR1 ENHRY and CDR2 SYGVKD. The V end lost 4 bases, the J end lost 0 bases, and 3 bases lay between the germline ends. CDR3 length equals 12 residues. Sample treatment: around 19 received Ad26.COV2.S at low or high dose, single or two shots; roughly five received placebo; per-sample allocation not given. It was on day 63 after the first vaccine or placebo injection that samples were taken. Donation was by an adult aged 18-55 years who was in Boston. This table comes from immunoSEQ multiplex PCR, and its TCRdb copy is limited to in-frame clones, with some not included. The table records about 370,000 clones, over 75% of them present only once.

The TCR sequence derives from a person aged 18 to 59 who received the Ad26.COV2.S COVID-19 vaccine or a placebo. The chain carries TRBV10-3 and TRBJ1-2; D is uncertain. The specimen comprised peripheral blood, sampled in a trial of Ad26.COV2.S vaccine versus placebo. The CDR3 sequence is CAISGANYGYTF. The CDR3, as DNA: TGTGCCATCAGTGGGGCTAACTATGGCTACACCTTC.